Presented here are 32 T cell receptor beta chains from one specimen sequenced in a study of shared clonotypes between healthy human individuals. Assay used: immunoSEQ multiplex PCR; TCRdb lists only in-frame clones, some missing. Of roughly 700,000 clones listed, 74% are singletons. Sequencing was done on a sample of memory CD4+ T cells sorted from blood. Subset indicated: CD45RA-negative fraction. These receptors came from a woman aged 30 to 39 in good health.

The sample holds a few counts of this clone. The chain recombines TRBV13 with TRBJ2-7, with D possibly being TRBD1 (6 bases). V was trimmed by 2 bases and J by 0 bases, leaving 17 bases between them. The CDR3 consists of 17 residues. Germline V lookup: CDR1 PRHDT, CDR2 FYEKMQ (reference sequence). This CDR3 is CASSLYTPGHDSYEQYF. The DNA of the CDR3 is TGTGCCAGCAGCTTATACACACCGGGACACGACTCCTACGAGCAGTACTTC.

The CDR3 sequence is CASSRGEKLFF. The DNA for the CDR3 is TGTGCCAGCAGTCGGGGGGAAAAACTGTTTTTT. The chain has TRBV7-9 and TRBJ1-4; possibly TRBD1 for D (5 bases). With 6 bases removed from V and 8 bases from J, the gap between germline ends came to 7 bases. Per the germline V gene, CDR1 is SEHNR and CDR2 is FQNEAQ (reference sequence). The CDR3 is 11 residues long.

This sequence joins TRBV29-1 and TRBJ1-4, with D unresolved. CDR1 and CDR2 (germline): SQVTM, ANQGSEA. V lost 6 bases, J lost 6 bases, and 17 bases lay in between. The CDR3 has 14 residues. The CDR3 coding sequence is TGCAGCGTGAGAGGCGGGAGGGAGGATGAAAAACTGTTTTTT. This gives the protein CSVRGGREDEKLFF. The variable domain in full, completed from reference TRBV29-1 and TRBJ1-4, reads SAVISQKPSRDICQRGTSLTIQCQVDSQVTMMFWYRQQPGQSLTLIATANQGSEATYESGFVIDKFPISRPNLTFSTLTVSNMSPEDSSIYLCSVRGGREDEKLFFGSGTQLSVL.

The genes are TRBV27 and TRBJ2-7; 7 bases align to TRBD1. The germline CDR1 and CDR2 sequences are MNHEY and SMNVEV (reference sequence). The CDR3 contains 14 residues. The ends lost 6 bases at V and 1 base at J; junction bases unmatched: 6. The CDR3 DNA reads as TGTGCCAGCAGGTCCGGGACAGCATCCTACGAGCAGTACTTC. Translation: CASRSGTASYEQYF.

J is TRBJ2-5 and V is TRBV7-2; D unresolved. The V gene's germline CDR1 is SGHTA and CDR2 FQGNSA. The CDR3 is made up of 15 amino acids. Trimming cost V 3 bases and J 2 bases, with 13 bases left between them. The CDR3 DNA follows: TGTGCCAGCAGCTTTCCTGAGCGCGGTCAAGAGACCCAGTACTTC. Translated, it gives CASSFPERGQETQYF.

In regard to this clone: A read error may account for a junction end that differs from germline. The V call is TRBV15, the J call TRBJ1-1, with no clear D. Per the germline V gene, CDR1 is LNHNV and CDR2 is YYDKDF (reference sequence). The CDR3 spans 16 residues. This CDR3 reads CATSGEREDLNTEAFF. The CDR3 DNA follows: TGTGCCACCAGCGGAGAGCGGGAAGATTTGAACACTGAAGCTTTCTTT.

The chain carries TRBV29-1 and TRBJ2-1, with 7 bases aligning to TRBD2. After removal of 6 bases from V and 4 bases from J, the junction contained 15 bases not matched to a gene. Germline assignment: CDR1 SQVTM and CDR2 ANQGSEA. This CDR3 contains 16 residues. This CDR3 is CSVLSGRFSFYNEQFF. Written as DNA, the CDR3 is TGCAGCGTCCTTAGCGGGCGTTTCAGTTTTTACAATGAGCAGTTCTTC.

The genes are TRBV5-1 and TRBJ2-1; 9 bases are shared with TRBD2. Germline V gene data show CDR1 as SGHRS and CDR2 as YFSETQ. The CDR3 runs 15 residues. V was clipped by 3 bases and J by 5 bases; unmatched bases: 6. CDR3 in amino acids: CASSSISGRNNEQFF. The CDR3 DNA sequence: TGCGCCAGCAGCTCCATTAGCGGGAGAAACAATGAGCAGTTCTTC.

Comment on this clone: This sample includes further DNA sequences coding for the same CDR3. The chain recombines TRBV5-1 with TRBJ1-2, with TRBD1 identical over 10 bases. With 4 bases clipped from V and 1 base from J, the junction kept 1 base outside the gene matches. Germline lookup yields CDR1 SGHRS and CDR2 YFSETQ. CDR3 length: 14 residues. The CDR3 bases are TGCGCCAGCAGCCGGACAGGGGGTAACTATGGCTACACCTTC. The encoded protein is CASSRTGGNYGYTF. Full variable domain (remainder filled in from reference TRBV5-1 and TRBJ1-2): KAGVTQTPRYLIKTRGQQVTLSCSPISGHRSVSWYQQTPGQGLQFLFEYFSETQRNKGNFPGRFSGRQFSNSRSEMNVSTLELGDSALYLCASSRTGGNYGYTFGSGTRLTVV.

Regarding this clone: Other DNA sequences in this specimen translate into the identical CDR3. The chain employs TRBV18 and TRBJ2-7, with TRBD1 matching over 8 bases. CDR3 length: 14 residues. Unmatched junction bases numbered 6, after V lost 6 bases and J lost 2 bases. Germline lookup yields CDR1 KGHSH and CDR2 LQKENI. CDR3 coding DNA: TGTGCCAGCTCCGCTAGACAGGGGCCCTACGAGCAGTACTTC. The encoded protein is CASSARQGPYEQYF.

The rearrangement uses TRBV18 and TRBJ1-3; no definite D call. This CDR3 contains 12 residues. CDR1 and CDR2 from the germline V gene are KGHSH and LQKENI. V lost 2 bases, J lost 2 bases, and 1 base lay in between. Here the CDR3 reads CASSPTGNTIYF. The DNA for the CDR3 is TGTGCCAGCTCACCAACTGGAAACACCATATATTTT.

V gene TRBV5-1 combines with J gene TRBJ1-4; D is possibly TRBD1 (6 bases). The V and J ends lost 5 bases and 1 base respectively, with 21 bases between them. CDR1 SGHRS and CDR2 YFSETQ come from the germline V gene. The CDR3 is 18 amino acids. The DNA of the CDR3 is TGCGCCAGCAGGCTTCCCGGGACACTTGGAGAAACTAATGAAAAACTGTTTTTT. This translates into CASRLPGTLGETNEKLFF.

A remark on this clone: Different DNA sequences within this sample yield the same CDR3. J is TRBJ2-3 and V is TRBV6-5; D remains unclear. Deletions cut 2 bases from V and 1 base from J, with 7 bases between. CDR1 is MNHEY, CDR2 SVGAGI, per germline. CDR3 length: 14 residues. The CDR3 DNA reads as TGTGCCAGCAGTTACAGGGTTCGCACAGATACGCAGTATTTT. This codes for CASSYRVRTDTQYF.

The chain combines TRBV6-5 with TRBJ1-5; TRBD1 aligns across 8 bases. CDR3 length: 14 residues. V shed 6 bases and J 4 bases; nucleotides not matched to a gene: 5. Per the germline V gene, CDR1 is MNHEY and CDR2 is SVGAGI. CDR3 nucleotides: TGTGCCAGCAGACCACGGACAGGGAATCAGCCCCAGCATTTT. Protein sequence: CASRPRTGNQPQHF.

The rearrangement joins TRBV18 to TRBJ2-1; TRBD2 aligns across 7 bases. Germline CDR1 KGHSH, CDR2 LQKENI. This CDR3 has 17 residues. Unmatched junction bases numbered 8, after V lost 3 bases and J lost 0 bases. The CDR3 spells CASSPGLRDSSYNEQFF. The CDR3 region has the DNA TGTGCCAGCTCACCGGGACTACGGGATAGCTCCTACAATGAGCAGTTCTTC.

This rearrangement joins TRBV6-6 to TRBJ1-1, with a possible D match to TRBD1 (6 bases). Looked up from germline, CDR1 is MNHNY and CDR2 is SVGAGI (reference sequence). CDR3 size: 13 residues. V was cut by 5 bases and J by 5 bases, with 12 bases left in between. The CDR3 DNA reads TGTGCCAGCAGTAACCAGGGGAGAACTGAAGCTTTCTTT. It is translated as CASSNQGRTEAFF.

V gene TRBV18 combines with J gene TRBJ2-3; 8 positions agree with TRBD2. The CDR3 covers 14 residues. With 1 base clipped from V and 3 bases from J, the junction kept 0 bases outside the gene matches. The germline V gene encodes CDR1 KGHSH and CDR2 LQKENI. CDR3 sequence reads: CASSPQRETDTQYF. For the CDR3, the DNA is TGTGCCAGCTCACCACAGCGGGAGACAGATACGCAGTATTTT.

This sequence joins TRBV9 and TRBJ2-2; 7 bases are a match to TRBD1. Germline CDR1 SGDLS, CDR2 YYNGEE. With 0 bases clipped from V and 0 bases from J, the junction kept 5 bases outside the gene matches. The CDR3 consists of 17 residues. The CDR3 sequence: CASSVATGQPNTGELFF. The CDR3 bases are TGTGCCAGCAGCGTAGCTACGGGACAGCCGAACACCGGGGAGCTGTTTTTT.

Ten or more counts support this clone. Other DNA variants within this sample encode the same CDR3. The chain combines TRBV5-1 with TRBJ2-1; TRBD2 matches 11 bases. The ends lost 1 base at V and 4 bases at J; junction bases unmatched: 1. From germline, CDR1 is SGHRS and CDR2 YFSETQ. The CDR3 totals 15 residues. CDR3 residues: CASSLTSGSYNEQFF. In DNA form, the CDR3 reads TGCGCCAGCAGCTTGACTAGCGGGAGTTACAATGAGCAGTTCTTC.

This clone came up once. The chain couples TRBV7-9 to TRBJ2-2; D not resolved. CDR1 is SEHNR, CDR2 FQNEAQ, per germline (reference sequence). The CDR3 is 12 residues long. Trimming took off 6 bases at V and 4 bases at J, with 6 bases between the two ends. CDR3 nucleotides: TGTGCCAGCAGGGGTTTCACCGGGGAGCTGTTTTTT. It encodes CASRGFTGELFF. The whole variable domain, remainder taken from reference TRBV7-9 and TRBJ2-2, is DTGVSQNPRHKITKRGQNVTFRCDPISEHNRLYWYRQTLGQGPEFLTYFQNEAQLEKSRLLSDRFSAERPKGSFSTLEIQRTEQGDSAMYLCASRGFTGELFFGEGSRLTVL.

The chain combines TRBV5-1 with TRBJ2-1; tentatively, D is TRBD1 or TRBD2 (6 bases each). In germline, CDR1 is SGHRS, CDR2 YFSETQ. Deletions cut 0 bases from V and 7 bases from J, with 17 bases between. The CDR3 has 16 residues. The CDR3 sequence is CASSLAPGATGNEQFF. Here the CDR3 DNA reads TGCGCCAGCAGCTTGGCCCCGGGGGCTACGGGTAATGAGCAGTTCTTC.

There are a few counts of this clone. CDR3 DNA sequence: TGCGCCAGCAGCACCGGGGACAGGGACACGCTTGGCTACACCTTC. It yields the protein CASSTGDRDTLGYTF. The chain combines TRBV5-1 with TRBJ1-2, with 9 nucleotides matching TRBD1. Looked up from germline, CDR1 is SGHRS and CDR2 is YFSETQ. V was pared by 4 bases and J by 7 bases, with 11 bases of the junction left unmatched. CDR3 size: 15 residues.

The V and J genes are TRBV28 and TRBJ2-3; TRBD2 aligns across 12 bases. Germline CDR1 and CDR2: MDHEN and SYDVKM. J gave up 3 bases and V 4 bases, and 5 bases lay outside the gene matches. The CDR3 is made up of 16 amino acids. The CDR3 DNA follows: TGTGCCAGCAGTTGGGCTAGCGGGAGGGGGACAGATACGCAGTATTTT. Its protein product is CASSWASGRGTDTQYF.

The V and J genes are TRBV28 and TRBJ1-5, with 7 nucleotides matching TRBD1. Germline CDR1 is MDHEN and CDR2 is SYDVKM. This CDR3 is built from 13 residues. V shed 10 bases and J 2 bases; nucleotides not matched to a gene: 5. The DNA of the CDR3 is TGTGCCATCACAGGGGTTGGCAATCAGCCCCAGCATTTT. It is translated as CAITGVGNQPQHF.

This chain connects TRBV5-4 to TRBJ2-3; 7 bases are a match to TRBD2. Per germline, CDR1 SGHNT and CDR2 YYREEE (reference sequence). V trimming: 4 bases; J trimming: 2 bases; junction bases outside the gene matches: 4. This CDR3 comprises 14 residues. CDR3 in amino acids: CASSLGLDTDTQYF. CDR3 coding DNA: TGTGCCAGCAGCCTTGGACTAGACACAGATACGCAGTATTTT.

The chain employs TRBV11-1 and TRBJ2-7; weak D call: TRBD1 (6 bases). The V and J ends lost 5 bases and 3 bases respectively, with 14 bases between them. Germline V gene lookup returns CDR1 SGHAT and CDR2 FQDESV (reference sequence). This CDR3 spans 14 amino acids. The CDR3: CASSPEEDSYEQYF. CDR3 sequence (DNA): TGTGCCAGCAGCCCGGAGGAGGACAGCTACGAGCAGTACTTC.

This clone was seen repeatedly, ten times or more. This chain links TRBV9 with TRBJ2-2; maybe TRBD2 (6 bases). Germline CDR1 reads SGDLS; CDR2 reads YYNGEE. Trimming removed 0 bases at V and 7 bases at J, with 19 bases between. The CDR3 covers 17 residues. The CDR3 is CASSVVGGEGYGGELFF. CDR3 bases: TGTGCCAGCAGCGTAGTGGGGGGAGAGGGTTACGGCGGGGAGCTGTTTTTT.

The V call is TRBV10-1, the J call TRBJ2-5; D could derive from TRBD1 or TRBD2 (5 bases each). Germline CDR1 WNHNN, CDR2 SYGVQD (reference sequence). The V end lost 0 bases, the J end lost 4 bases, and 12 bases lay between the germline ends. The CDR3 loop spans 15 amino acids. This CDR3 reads CASSESGERRETQYF. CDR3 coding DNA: TGCGCCAGCAGTGAGTCGGGGGAGAGGCGAGAGACCCAGTACTTC.

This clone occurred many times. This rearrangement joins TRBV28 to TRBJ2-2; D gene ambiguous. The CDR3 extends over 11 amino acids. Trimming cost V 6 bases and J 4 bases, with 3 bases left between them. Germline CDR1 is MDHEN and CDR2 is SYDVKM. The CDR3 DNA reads TGTGCCAGCAGGACCACCGGGGAGCTGTTTTTT. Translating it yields CASRTTGELFF.

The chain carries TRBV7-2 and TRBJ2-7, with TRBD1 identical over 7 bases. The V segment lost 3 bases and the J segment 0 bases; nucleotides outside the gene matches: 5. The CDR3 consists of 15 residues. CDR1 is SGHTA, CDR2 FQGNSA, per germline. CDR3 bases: TGTGCCAGCAGCTTGACAACAGGGGACTCCTACGAGCAGTACTTC. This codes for CASSLTTGDSYEQYF.

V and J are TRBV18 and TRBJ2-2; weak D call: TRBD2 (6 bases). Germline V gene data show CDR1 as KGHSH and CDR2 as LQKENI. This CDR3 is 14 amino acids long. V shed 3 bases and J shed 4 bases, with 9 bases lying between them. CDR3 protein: CASSPGLRTGELFF. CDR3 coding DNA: TGTGCCAGCTCACCGGGACTCCGCACCGGGGAGCTGTTTTTT.

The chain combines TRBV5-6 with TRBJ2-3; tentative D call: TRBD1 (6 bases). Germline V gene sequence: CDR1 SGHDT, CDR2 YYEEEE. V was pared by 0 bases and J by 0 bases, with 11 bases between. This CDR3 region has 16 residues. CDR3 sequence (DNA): TGTGCCAGCAGCTTGGCGGCAGGGGCAAGCACAGATACGCAGTATTTT. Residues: CASSLAAGASTDTQYF.